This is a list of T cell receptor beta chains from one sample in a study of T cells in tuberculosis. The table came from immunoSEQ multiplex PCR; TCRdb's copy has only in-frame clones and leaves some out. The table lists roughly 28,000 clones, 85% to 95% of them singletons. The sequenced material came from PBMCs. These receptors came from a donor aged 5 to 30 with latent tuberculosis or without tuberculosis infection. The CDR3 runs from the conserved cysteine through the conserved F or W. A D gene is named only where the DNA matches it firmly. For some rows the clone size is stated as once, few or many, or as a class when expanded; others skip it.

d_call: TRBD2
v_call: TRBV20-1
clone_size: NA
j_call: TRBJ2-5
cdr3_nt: TGCAGTGGGGCTAGCGGGGAGACCCAGTACTTC
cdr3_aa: CSGASGETQYF

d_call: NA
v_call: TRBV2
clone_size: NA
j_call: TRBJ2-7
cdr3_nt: TGTGCCAGCAGGACTAGCTACGAGCAGTACTTC
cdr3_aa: CASRTSYEQYF

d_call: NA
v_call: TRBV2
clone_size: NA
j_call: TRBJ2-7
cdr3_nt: TGTGCCAGCAGTGAAGACTCAGGGTGGAGACAAAGCTCCTACGAGCAGTACTTC
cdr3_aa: CASSEDSGWRQSSYEQYF

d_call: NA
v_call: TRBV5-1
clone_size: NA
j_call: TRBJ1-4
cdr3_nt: TGCGCCAGCAGCCTAGGACAGACAAATAATGAAAAACTGTTTTTT
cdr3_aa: CASSLGQTNNEKLFF

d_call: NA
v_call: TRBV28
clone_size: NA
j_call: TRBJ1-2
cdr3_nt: TGTGCCAGCATTTCCCGGGATGGCTACACCTTC
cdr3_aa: CASISRDGYTF

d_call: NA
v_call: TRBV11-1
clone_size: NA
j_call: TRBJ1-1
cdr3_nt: TGTGCCAGCAGCTTAGGTCGGAGCATGAACACTGAAGCTTTCTTT
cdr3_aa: CASSLGRSMNTEAFF

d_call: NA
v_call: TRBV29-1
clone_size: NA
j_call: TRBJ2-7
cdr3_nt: TGCAGCGTTGAACAGGCCGACTACGAGCAGTACTTC
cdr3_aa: CSVEQADYEQYF

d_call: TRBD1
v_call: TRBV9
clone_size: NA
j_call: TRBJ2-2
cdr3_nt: TGTGCCAGCAGTGTACAGGGGTCGGCCGGGGAGCTGTTTTTT
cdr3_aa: CASSVQGSAGELFF

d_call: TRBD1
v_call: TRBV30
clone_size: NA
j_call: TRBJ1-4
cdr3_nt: TGTGCCTGGAGTCGGGACAGGGGGCTTCAGGGTGAAAAACTGTTTTTT
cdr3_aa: CAWSRDRGLQGEKLFF

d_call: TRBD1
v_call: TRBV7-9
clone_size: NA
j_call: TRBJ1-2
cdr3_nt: TGTGCCAGCAGCTCCCAACCAACTACAGGGGGCGGCTACACCTTC
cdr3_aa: CASSSQPTTGGGYTF

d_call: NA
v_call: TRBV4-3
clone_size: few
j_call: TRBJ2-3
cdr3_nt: TGCGCCAGCAGCCAAGGCCCGGGGGCGGGGGACACAGATACGCAGTATTTT
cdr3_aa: CASSQGPGAGDTDTQYF

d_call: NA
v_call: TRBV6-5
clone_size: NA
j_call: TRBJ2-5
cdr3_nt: TGTGCCAGCAGGGACAATTCAGAGACCCAGTACTTC
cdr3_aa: CASRDNSETQYF

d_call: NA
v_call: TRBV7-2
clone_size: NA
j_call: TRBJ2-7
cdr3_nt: TGTGCCAGCAGCCTTTCCTTGGTGGGCAACTACGAGCAGTACTTC
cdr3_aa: CASSLSLVGNYEQYF

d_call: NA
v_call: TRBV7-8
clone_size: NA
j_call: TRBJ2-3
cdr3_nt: TGTGCCAGCAGCTCCCCATTGGAGGGATTCACAGATACGCAGTATTTT
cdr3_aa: CASSSPLEGFTDTQYF

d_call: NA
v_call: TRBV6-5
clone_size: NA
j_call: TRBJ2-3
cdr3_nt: TGTGCCAGCAGTTACCGGCAGGGTAAAGGAACAGATACGCAGTATTTT
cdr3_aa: CASSYRQGKGTDTQYF

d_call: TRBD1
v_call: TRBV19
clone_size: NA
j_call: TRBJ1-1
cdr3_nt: TGTGCCAGTAATATAGGTGCGTGGCAGGGGGCGCCGGTTGGTGAAGCTTTCTTT
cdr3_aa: CASNIGAWQGAPVGEAFF

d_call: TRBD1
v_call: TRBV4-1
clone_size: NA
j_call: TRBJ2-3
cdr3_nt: TGCGCCAGCAGCCAAACGTGGCAGGGGGCGACAGATACGCAGTATTTT
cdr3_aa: CASSQTWQGATDTQYF

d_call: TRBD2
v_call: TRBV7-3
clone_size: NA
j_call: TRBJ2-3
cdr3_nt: TGTGCCAGCAGCCTACTAGCGGGGGGCACAGATACGCAGTATTTT
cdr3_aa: CASSLLAGGTDTQYF

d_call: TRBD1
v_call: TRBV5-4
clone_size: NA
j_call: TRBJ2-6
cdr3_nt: TGTGCCAGCAGCGGAGCGACAGGGGGCGCCTCAAACGTCCTGACTTTC
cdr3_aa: CASSGATGGASNVLTF

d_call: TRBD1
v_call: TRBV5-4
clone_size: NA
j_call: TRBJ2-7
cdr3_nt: TGTGCCAGCAGCAAGACAGGGGGCTCCTACGAGCAGTACTTC
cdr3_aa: CASSKTGGSYEQYF

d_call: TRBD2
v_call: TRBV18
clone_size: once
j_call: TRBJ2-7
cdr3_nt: TGTGCCAGCTCACTCGTCCAGACTAGCGGATACGAGCAGTACTTC
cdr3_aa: CASSLVQTSGYEQYF

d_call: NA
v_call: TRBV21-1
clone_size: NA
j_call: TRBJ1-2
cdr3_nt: TGTGCCAGCAGCGGGCCGGGACAGAGCTATGGCTACACCTTC
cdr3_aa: CASSGPGQSYGYTF